This T cell receptor beta chain was documented in a study of blood T cell dynamics during melanoma immunotherapy. V lost 4 bases to trimming and J lost 5 bases; unmatched junction nucleotides: 6. The germline CDR1 and CDR2 sequences are SNHLY and FYNNEI. The CDR3 contains 14 residues. Stated time point: pre-treatment baseline. No patient had earlier systemic cancer treatment, concurrent immunosuppressants, or another active cancer. A fixed DNA input of about 0.35 ug was used per bulk PBMC sample. TCRdb's table, derived via immunoSEQ multiplex PCR, lists solely in-frame clones and lacks some. This sample has 9,000 to 10,000 clones, with 70% to 90% found just once.

This specimen was blood, taken from a patient treated with checkpoint blockade. The source is a human donor with melanoma. The chain employs TRBV2 and TRBJ1-2, with 8 bases identical to TRBD1. The CDR3 loop reads CASSVQGAGYGYTF. In DNA, the CDR3 is TGTGCCAGCAGTGTCCAGGGGGCAGGGTATGGCTACACCTTC. The entire variable domain, with the rest obtained from reference TRBV2 and TRBJ1-2, is as follows: EPEVTQTPSHQVTQMGQEVILRCVPISNHLYFYWYRQILGQKVEFLVSFYNNEISEKSEIFDDQFSVERPDGSNFTLKIRSTKLEDSAMYFCASSVQGAGYGYTFGSGTRLTVV.